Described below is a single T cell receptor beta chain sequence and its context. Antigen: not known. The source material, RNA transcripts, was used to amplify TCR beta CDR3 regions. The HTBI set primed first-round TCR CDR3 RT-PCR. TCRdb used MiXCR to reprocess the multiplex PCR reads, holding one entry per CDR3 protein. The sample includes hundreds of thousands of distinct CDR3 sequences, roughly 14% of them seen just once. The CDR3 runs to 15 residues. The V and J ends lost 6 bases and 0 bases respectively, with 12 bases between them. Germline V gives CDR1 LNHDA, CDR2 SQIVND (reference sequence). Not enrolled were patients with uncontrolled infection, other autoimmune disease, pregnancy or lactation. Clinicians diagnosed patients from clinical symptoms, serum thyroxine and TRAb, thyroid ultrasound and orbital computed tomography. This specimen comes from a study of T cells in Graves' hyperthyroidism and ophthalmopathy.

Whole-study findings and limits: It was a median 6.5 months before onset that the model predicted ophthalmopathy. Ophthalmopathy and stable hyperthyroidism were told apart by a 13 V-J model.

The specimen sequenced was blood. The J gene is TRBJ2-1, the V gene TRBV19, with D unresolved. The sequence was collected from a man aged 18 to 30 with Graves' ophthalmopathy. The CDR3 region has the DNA TGTGCCAGTAGGCTCGGGCCGAGCTCCTACAATGAGCAGTTCTTC. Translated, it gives CASRLGPSSYNEQFF.